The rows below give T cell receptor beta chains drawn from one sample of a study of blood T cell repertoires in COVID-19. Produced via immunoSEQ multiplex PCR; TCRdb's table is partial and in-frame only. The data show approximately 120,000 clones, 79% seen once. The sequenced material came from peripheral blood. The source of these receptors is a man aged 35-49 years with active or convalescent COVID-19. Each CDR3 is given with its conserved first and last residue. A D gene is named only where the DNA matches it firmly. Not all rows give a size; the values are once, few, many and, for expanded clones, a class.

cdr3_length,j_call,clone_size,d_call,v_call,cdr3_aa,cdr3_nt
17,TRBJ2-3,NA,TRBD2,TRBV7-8,CASSLVSAGGPEDTQYF,TGTGCCAGCAGCTTAGTATCCGCGGGGGGGCCGGAAGATACGCAGTATTTT
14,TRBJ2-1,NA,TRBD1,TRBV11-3,CASSLETGVFEQFF,TGTGCCAGCAGCTTAGAGACAGGGGTTTTTGAGCAGTTCTTC
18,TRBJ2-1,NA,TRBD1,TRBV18,CASSPILPGQGPYNEQFF,TGTGCCAGCTCACCGATCCTCCCCGGACAGGGGCCCTACAATGAGCAGTTCTTC
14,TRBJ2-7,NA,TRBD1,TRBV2,CASGGQEISYEQYF,TGTGCCAGCGGGGGACAGGAGATCTCCTACGAGCAGTACTTC
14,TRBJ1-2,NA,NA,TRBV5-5,CASRPDYGSIGYTF,TGTGCCAGCAGACCCGACTACGGGAGTATAGGCTACACCTTC
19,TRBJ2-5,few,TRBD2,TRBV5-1,CASSLGGIAGAPGQETQYF,TGCGCCAGCAGCTTGGGAGGAATAGCGGGGGCCCCGGGGCAAGAGACCCAGTACTTC
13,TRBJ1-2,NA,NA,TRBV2,CASSAVAMYGYTF,TGTGCCAGCAGTGCGGTAGCAATGTATGGCTACACCTTC
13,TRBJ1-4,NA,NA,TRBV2,CASSWRSDEKLFF,TGTGCCAGCAGTTGGAGGAGCGATGAAAAACTGTTTTTT
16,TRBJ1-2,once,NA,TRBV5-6,CASSSWVGRNLYGYTF,TGTGCCAGCAGCTCTTGGGTTGGCAGGAACTTGTATGGCTACACCTTC
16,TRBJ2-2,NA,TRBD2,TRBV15,CATSRERGSNTGELFF,TGTGCCACCAGCAGGGAGCGGGGGAGTAACACCGGGGAGCTGTTTTTT
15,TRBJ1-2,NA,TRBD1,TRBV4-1,CASSHPPGQGYGYTF,TGCGCCAGCAGCCATCCTCCGGGACAGGGTTATGGCTACACCTTC
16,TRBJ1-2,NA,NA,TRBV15,CATTPEIGADSYGYTF,TGTGCCACCACCCCGGAGATAGGGGCAGACAGCTATGGCTACACCTTC
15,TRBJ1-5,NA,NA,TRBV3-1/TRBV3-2,CASSQVRGSNQPQHF,TGTGCCAGCAGCCAAGTAAGGGGGTCCAATCAGCCCCAGCATTTT
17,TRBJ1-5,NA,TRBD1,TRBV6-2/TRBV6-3,CASSYWVGTGTIQPQHF,TGTGCCAGCAGTTACTGGGTAGGGACAGGAACGATTCAGCCCCAGCATTTT
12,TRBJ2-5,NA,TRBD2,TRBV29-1,CSHLSGGETQYF,TGCAGCCACCTATCGGGGGGGGAGACCCAGTACTTC
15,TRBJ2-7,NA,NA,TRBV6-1,CASSENLSPTGEQYF,TGTGCCAGCAGTGAAAACCTGAGCCCAACGGGCGAGCAGTACTTC
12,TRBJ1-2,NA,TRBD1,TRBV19,CASEGQGWGYTF,TGTGCCAGTGAGGGACAGGGCTGGGGCTACACCTTC
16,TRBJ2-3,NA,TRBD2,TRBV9,CASSVAGGLQTDTQYF,TGTGCCAGCAGCGTAGCTGGGGGACTACAGACAGATACGCAGTATTTT
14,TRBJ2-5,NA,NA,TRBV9,CASSAAGIQETQYF,TGTGCCAGCAGCGCGGCGGGGATTCAAGAGACCCAGTACTTC
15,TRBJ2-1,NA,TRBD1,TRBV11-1,CASSVRDSAANEQFF,TGTGCCAGCAGCGTCCGGGACAGTGCCGCCAATGAGCAGTTCTTC
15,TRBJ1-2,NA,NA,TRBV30,CAWSVWGGSSYGYTF,TGTGCCTGGAGTGTCTGGGGGGGGAGCAGCTATGGCTACACCTTC
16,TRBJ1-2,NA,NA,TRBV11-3,CASSKPPAGANYGYTF,TGTGCCAGCAGCAAACCCCCGGCAGGGGCTAACTATGGCTACACCTTC
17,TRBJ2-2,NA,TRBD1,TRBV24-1,CATSDPRTGENTGELFF,TGTGCCACCAGTGATCCACGGACAGGGGAAAACACCGGGGAGCTGTTTTTT
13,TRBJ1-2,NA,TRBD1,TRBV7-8,CASSIQGAYGYTF,TGTGCCAGCAGCATACAGGGGGCCTATGGCTACACCTTC
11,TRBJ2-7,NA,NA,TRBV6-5,CASRDMYEQYF,TGTGCCAGCAGAGACATGTACGAGCAGTACTTC
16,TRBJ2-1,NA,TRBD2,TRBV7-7,CASSPRLAGGPGEQFF,TGTGCCAGCAGCCCGAGACTAGCGGGAGGGCCCGGAGAGCAGTTCTTC
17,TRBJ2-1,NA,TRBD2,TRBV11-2,CASSLVAGGWSYNEQFF,TGTGCCAGCAGCTTAGTAGCGGGAGGGTGGTCCTACAATGAGCAGTTCTTC
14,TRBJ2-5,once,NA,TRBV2,CASSEGTPAETQYF,TGTGCCAGCAGTGAAGGGACTCCCGCAGAGACCCAGTACTTC
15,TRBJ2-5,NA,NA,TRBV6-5,CASSYPTPSGETQYF,TGTGCCAGCAGTTACCCCACTCCCTCGGGGGAGACCCAGTACTTC
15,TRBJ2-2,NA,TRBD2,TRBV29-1,CSALKAGGNTGELFF,TGCAGCGCGCTGAAGGCGGGGGGGAACACCGGGGAGCTGTTTTTT
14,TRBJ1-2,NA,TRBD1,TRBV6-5,CASRETGSNYGYTF,TGTGCCAGCAGAGAGACAGGGTCTAACTATGGCTACACCTTC
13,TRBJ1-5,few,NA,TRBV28,CASSRRGNQPQHF,TGTGCCAGCAGCCGACGGGGAAATCAGCCCCAGCATTTT
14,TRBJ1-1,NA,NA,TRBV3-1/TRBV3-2,CASSQDRSNTEAFF,TGTGCCAGCAGCCAAGACAGGTCGAACACTGAAGCTTTCTTT
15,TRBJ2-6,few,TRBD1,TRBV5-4,CASSGGQAGANVLTF,TGTGCCAGCAGCGGGGGACAGGCTGGGGCCAACGTCCTGACTTTC
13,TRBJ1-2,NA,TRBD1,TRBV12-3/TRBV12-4,CASSSSTGTGYTF,TGTGCCAGCAGTTCCTCGACAGGGACGGGCTACACCTTC
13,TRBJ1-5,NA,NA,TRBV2,CASTDNSNQPQHF,TGTGCCAGCACGGACAATAGCAATCAGCCCCAGCATTTT
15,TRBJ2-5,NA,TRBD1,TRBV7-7,CASSSGQGRQETQYF,TGTGCCAGCAGCTCGGGACAGGGGAGGCAAGAGACCCAGTACTTC
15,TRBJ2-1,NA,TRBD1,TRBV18,CASSKDRGHYNEQFF,TGTGCCAGCTCAAAGGACAGGGGACATTACAATGAGCAGTTCTTC
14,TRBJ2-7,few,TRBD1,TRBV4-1,CASSHPLTGPEQYF,TGCGCCAGCAGCCACCCCCTGACAGGGCCCGAGCAGTACTTC
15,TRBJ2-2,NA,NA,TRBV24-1,CATSDLKTSGGELFF,TGTGCCACCAGTGATTTGAAGACTAGTGGCGGGGAGCTGTTTTTT
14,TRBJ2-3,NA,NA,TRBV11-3,CASSLGLATDTQYF,TGTGCCAGCAGCTTGGGACTTGCAACAGATACGCAGTATTTT
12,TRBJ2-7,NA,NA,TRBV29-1,CSVEAGGNEQYF,TGCAGCGTTGAGGCAGGGGGGAACGAGCAGTACTTC
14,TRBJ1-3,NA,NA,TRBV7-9,CASSPPSGGNTIYF,TGTGCCAGCAGCCCCCCATCGGGAGGAAACACCATATATTTT
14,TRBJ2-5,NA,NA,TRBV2,CASAWGRGQETQYF,TGTGCCAGCGCATGGGGCAGGGGCCAAGAGACCCAGTACTTC
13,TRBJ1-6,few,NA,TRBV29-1,CSVQALDNSPLHF,TGCAGCGTTCAGGCGCTCGATAATTCACCCCTCCACTTT